The 24 T cell receptor beta chains below all came from one sample that was sequenced in a study of cytomegalovirus exposure and HLA in healthy donors. The PCR was carried out with 60 Vbeta primers and 13 Jbeta primers. Sequencing used immunoSEQ multiplex PCR; TCRdb keeps in-frame clones, though not all of them. The sample yields under 100,000 clones, around 79% seen once. The sample was PBMCs. The origin of the receptors is a man aged 18-30 years in good health and CMV-seropositive.

V and J are TRBV5-6 and TRBJ2-7, with D maybe TRBD1 (6 bases). Trimming shortened V by 5 bases and J by 7 bases, and 25 bases separated the two germline ends. CDR1 SGHDT and CDR2 YYEEEE come from the germline V gene. CDR3 length: 16 amino acids. CDR3 sequence (DNA): TGTGCCAGCAGTTTTACCGCGGACAGCCCGGGGCGAGAGCAGTACTTC. It encodes CASSFTADSPGREQYF.

The genes are TRBV6-5 and TRBJ1-4; the D gene is possibly TRBD1 (6 bases). Between the trimmed V and J ends, which lost 7 bases and 3 bases, there was a span of 15 bases. Germline CDR1 MNHEY, CDR2 SVGAGI. The CDR3 extends over 15 amino acids. The CDR3 region has the DNA TGTGCCAGCACCCTACCGACAGGACCTAATGAAAAACTGTTTTTT. Translated: CASTLPTGPNEKLFF.

The chain carries TRBV6-5 and TRBJ2-2; D is undetermined. The CDR3 is 11 residues long. Germline V lookup: CDR1 MNHEY, CDR2 SVGAGI. The V gene lost 8 bases and the J gene lost 7 bases, with 8 bases spanning the gap. The CDR3 here is CASVENGELFF. The CDR3 bases are TGTGCCAGCGTGGAGAACGGGGAGCTGTTTTTT.

In its sample, this clone was seen a few times. The chain employs TRBV11-3 and TRBJ2-7, with 11 positions matching TRBD1. V was pared by 4 bases and J by 6 bases, with 2 bases of the junction left unmatched. This CDR3 is 13 amino acids long. The germline CDR1 and CDR2 sequences are SGHNT and YENEEA. CDR3 sequence: CASSWDRGSEQYF. The CDR3 region has the DNA TGTGCCAGCAGCTGGGACAGGGGGTCCGAGCAGTACTTC.

This chain uses TRBV10-2 with TRBJ2-2; no clear D gene. The CDR3 contains 13 residues. Germline V gene sequence: CDR1 WSHSY, CDR2 SAAADI. Trimming shortened V by 4 bases and J by 3 bases, and 6 bases separated the two germline ends. In DNA form, the CDR3 reads TGCGCCAGCAGTGTCTTGTACACCGGGGAGCTGTTTTTT. Translation gives CASSVLYTGELFF.

As concerns this clone: This sample includes further DNA sequences coding for the same CDR3. The rearrangement joins TRBV6-5 to TRBJ2-5; D gene uncertain. The CDR3 spans 11 residues. Germline CDR1 and CDR2: MNHEY and SVGAGI. V shed 5 bases and J shed 3 bases, with 4 bases lying between them. CDR3 in DNA: TGTGCCAGCAGTCTTAAAGAGACCCAGTACTTC. Translating it yields CASSLKETQYF.

This rearrangement joins TRBV29-1 to TRBJ2-3, with 11 bases identical to TRBD2. Trimming took 5 bases from V and 2 from J; bases not matched to a gene: 3. Germline V gives CDR1 SQVTM, CDR2 ANQGSEA. The CDR3 runs 14 residues. The CDR3 DNA reads as TGCAGCGTTAGGACTAGCGGGCTCACAGATACGCAGTATTTT. Its protein is CSVRTSGLTDTQYF.

The chain carries TRBV7-9 and TRBJ1-1; possible D gene TRBD1, 6 bases. Germline values: CDR1 SEHNR, CDR2 FQNEAQ (reference sequence). This CDR3 comprises 16 residues. Trimming took off 4 bases at V and 5 bases at J, with 20 bases between the two ends. The CDR3 DNA reads as TGTGCCAGCAGCTCAGCCCGCGACAGGCAGGGAACTGAAGCTTTCTTT. Translated, it gives CASSSARDRQGTEAFF.

This rearrangement joins TRBV19 to TRBJ1-1, with 9 bases identical to TRBD1. The CDR3 has 14 amino acids. The germline CDR1 and CDR2 sequences are LNHDA and SQIVND (reference sequence). The V segment lost 3 bases and the J segment 7 bases; nucleotides outside the gene matches: 6. The CDR3 nucleotides read TGTGCCAGTAGTATGGGGACAGGGACCTTTGAAGCTTTCTTT. Translating gives CASSMGTGTFEAFF.

The V gene is TRBV9, the J gene TRBJ1-3, with unresolved D. V lost 0 bases, J lost 0 bases, and 7 bases lay in between. This CDR3 is built from 15 residues. Germline loops: CDR1 SGDLS, CDR2 YYNGEE. CDR3 loop: CASSVEGSSGNTIYF. The CDR3 region has the DNA TGTGCCAGCAGCGTAGAAGGGAGCTCTGGAAACACCATATATTTT. Looking up the rest from reference TRBV9 and TRBJ1-3 gives the full variable domain: DSGVTQTPKHLITATGQRVTLRCSPRSGDLSVYWYQQSLDQGLQFLIQYYNGEERAKGNILERFSAQQFPDLHSELNLSSLELGDSALYFCASSVEGSSGNTIYFGEGSWLTVV.

This chain links TRBV5-4 with TRBJ2-7; TRBD2 matches 8 bases. Germline CDR1 is SGHNT and CDR2 is YYREEE (reference sequence). This CDR3 region has 17 residues. After removal of 4 bases from V and 4 bases from J, the junction contained 16 bases not matched to a gene. Here the CDR3 reads CASSTAGGRPTLYEQYF. The CDR3 nucleotides are TGTGCCAGCAGCACGGCAGGCGGGAGGCCTACGCTGTACGAGCAGTACTTC.

The chain employs TRBV7-3 and TRBJ2-1; 7 bases agree with TRBD1. Germline-derived CDR1 and CDR2 are SGHTA and FQGTGA. Trimming removed 5 bases from V and 5 bases from J; junction bases left unmatched: 9. The CDR3 has 15 residues. The CDR3 sequence: CASSPRDRSDNEQFF. In nucleotides, the CDR3 is TGTGCCAGCAGCCCCCGGGACAGAAGTGACAATGAGCAGTTCTTC. Full variable domain (rest looked up from reference TRBV7-3 and TRBJ2-1): GAGVSQTPSNKVTEKGKYVELRCDPISGHTALYWYRQSLGQGPEFLIYFQGTGAADDSGLPNDRFFAVRPEGSVSTLKIQRTERGDSAVYLCASSPRDRSDNEQFFGPGTRLTVL.

The chain links TRBV7-9 to TRBJ2-7, with 16 bases lining up with TRBD2. The CDR3 is 17 residues long. Germline V gene lookup returns CDR1 SEHNR and CDR2 FQNEAQ (reference sequence). J was trimmed by 4 bases and V by 5 bases; bases with no gene match: 8. The CDR3 DNA reads as TGTGCCAGCAGCCCGGGACTAGCGGGAGGGTTGGGATACGAGCAGTACTTC. Its protein is CASSPGLAGGLGYEQYF.

The chain carries TRBV6-5 and TRBJ1-3; D remains unclear. This CDR3 spans 14 amino acids. V was cut by 5 bases and J by 0 bases, with 8 bases left in between. The V gene's germline CDR1 is MNHEY and CDR2 SVGAGI. The DNA for the CDR3 is TGTGCCAGCAGTCCCCTCTTCTCTGGAAACACCATATATTTT. Residues: CASSPLFSGNTIYF.

The chain couples TRBV5-8 to TRBJ1-1; D is undetermined. The V end was cut by 6 bases, the J end by 2 bases, with 17 bases between. The CDR3 spans 15 residues. From germline, CDR1 is SGHTS and CDR2 YDEGEE. The CDR3 region is CASNAFLSSNTEAFF. The CDR3 region has the DNA TGTGCCAGCAACGCTTTCCTTAGCAGCAACACTGAAGCTTTCTTT.

This clone has only a few counts. The V and J genes are TRBV6-1 and TRBJ1-2; 7 positions match TRBD1. CDR3 length equals 13 residues. With 5 bases clipped from V and 4 bases from J, the junction kept 4 bases outside the gene matches. Germline CDR1 reads MNHNS; CDR2 reads SASEGT. The CDR3 DNA sequence: TGTGCCAGCAGTAAACAGGGGAGCTATGGCTACACCTTC. Translated: CASSKQGSYGYTF.

The J gene is TRBJ2-1, the V gene TRBV18; D perhaps matches TRBD1 (7 bases). Germline V gene lookup returns CDR1 KGHSH and CDR2 LQKENI. The CDR3 extends over 14 amino acids. Trimming pared 3 bases from V and 8 bases from J, leaving 14 bases between. CDR3 loop: CASSPGRGEDEQFF. DNA for the CDR3: TGTGCCAGCTCACCGGGCAGGGGGGAGGATGAGCAGTTCTTC.

V usage is TRBV20-1 and J usage is TRBJ1-2; D might be TRBD1 (5 bases). The germline V gene has CDR1 DFQATT and CDR2 SNEGSKA (reference sequence). The CDR3 loop spans 8 amino acids. This chain's CDR3 is CTGGEYTF. CDR3 DNA: TGCACTGGGGGGGAGTACACCTTC.

The chain is built from TRBV19 and TRBJ2-7; possible D gene TRBD2, 6 bases. Trimming left V 2 bases short and J 7 bases short, with 21 bases between. CDR3 length equals 16 residues. The germline CDR1 and CDR2 sequences are LNHDA and SQIVND (reference sequence). The CDR3 region has the DNA TGTGCCAGTAGTATACGCCACGGGCTCGTCGGAGGGGAGCAGTACTTC. This sequence encodes CASSIRHGLVGGEQYF.

The chain recombines TRBV29-1 with TRBJ1-2, with D possibly TRBD1 on 5 matching bases. V lost 4 bases, J lost 4 bases, and 13 bases lay in between. The germline V gene has CDR1 SQVTM and CDR2 ANQGSEA. The CDR3 covers 13 residues. The CDR3 sequence is CSVGVTASYGYTF. The CDR3 nucleotides read TGCAGCGTTGGAGTGACAGCTTCCTATGGCTACACCTTC.

The chain uses TRBV4-1 and TRBJ2-7, with a weak D call TRBD1 (5 bases). Trimming cost V 1 base and J 0 bases, with 16 bases left between them. Germline lookup yields CDR1 MGHRA and CDR2 YSYEKL. This CDR3 region has 17 residues. CDR3 protein: CASSQVVSATASYEQYF. The CDR3 region has the DNA TGCGCCAGCAGCCAAGTAGTATCCGCGACAGCCTCCTACGAGCAGTACTTC.

This chain uses TRBV2 with TRBJ1-2, with 8 nucleotides matching TRBD1. Germline CDR1 and CDR2: SNHLY and FYNNEI. The CDR3 spans 14 residues. Trimming removed 8 bases from V and 5 bases from J; junction bases left unmatched: 10. The DNA for the CDR3 is TGTGCCAGCGGGGGTACAGGGGGGTTATATGGCTACACCTTC. It codes for CASGGTGGLYGYTF.

The rearrangement joins TRBV9 to TRBJ2-1; D might be TRBD2 (5 bases). CDR3 size: 15 residues. CDR1 and CDR2 (germline): SGDLS, YYNGEE. Trimming shortened V by 2 bases and J by 0 bases, and 9 bases separated the two germline ends. The CDR3 sequence: CASSVRGDSYNEQFF. DNA of the CDR3: TGTGCCAGCAGCGTTCGGGGTGACTCCTACAATGAGCAGTTCTTC.

CDR3 in DNA: TGTGCCAGCAGTTACTCGCGTCTGGATACGCAGTATTTT. It codes for CASSYSRLDTQYF. J is TRBJ2-3 and V is TRBV6-5, with D unresolved. CDR1 and CDR2 from the germline V gene are MNHEY and SVGAGI. CDR3 length equals 13 residues. V was cut by 0 bases and J by 6 bases, with 7 bases left in between.